A selection of T cell receptor beta chains follows, all from one sample in a study of cytomegalovirus exposure and HLA in healthy donors. Clones were read by immunoSEQ multiplex PCR, and TCRdb kept only the in-frame ones, dropping some. The table has 120,000 to 150,000 clones, more than 60% seen once. Sequences were obtained from PBMCs. The origin of the receptors is a female donor in good health and CMV-seronegative. Each CDR3 is given with its conserved first and last residue. Fields, in order: V gene, CDR3 protein.

v_gene: TRBV6-1
CDR3aa: CASSEPGTGLYEQYF

v_gene: TRBV19
CDR3aa: CASSGTGGSPEAFF

v_gene: TRBV5-1
CDR3aa: CASSPLGARPPPGGERETQYF

v_gene: TRBV7-3
CDR3aa: CASNRGPGTEAFF

v_gene: TRBV4-1
CDR3aa: CASSHSGTSRDNEQFF

v_gene: TRBV5-1
CDR3aa: CASSWEGGAQETQYF

v_gene: TRBV9
CDR3aa: CASSLQGVNEQFF

v_gene: TRBV27
CDR3aa: CASSIPGSPQHF

v_gene: TRBV6-5
CDR3aa: CASSYSPRGRGYTF

v_gene: TRBV4-1
CDR3aa: CARGTGPYGYTF

v_gene: TRBV5-1
CDR3aa: CASSLAGLAGGGGSEQYF

v_gene: TRBV7-6
CDR3aa: CASSLEAYATNEKLFF

v_gene: TRBV28
CDR3aa: CASASPSLSGSTDTQYF

v_gene: TRBV2
CDR3aa: CASRLPQTSGRETQYF

v_gene: TRBV4-2
CDR3aa: CASSPTTGGTQYF

v_gene: TRBV7-2
CDR3aa: CASSPSAGELFF

v_gene: TRBV28
CDR3aa: CASSPGHFHEQYF

v_gene: TRBV7-6
CDR3aa: CASSITRLAGVRTGELFF

v_gene: TRBV7-8
CDR3aa: CASSPTGTPGWQPQHF

v_gene: TRBV6-5
CDR3aa: CASSITIFTEAFF

v_gene: TRBV9
CDR3aa: CASSVNTGTEAFF

v_gene: TRBV5-1
CDR3aa: CASSPGEINEQFF

v_gene: TRBV7-9
CDR3aa: CASSFEDREYNEQFF

v_gene: TRBV7-9
CDR3aa: CASSLVRTGLEETQYF

v_gene: TRBV28
CDR3aa: CASSPTLGQEGRYTGELFF

v_gene: TRBV5-4
CDR3aa: CASSFRSRAGGQKLFF

v_gene: TRBV6-5
CDR3aa: CASSYSEQGRGNTIYF

v_gene: TRBV5-1
CDR3aa: CASSLYATGAQETQYF

v_gene: TRBV19
CDR3aa: CASSIGQLLSGYTF

v_gene: TRBV5-4
CDR3aa: CASSPGGRGTSYNEQFF

v_gene: TRBV2
CDR3aa: CASQGQSRGQETQYF

v_gene: TRBV12-5
CDR3aa: CASGLRDNQPQHF

v_gene: TRBV10-3
CDR3aa: CAIRVPEGEQYF